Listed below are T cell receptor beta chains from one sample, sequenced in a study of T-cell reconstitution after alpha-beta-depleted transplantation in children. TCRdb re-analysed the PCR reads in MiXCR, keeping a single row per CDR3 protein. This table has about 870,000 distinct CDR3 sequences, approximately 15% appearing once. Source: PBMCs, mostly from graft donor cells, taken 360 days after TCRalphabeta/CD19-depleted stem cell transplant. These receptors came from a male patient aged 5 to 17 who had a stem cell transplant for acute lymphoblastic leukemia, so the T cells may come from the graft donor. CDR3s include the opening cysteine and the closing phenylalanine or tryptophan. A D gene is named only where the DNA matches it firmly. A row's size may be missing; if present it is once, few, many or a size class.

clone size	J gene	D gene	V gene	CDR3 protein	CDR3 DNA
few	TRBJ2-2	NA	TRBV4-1	CASSQAYGLLDGELFF	TGCGCCAGCAGCCAAGCTTACGGGTTACTGGACGGGGAGCTGTTTTTT
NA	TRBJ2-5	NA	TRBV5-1	CASSSGVLTETQYF	TGCGCCAGCAGCTCGGGGGTTCTGACGGAGACCCAGTACTTC
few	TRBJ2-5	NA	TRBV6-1	CASSVFSGDQETQYF	TGTGCCAGCAGTGTCTTCTCAGGGGACCAAGAGACCCAGTACTTC
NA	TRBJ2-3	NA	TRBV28	CASSFDSSTDTQYF	TGTGCCAGCAGTTTCGACAGTAGCACAGATACGCAGTATTTT
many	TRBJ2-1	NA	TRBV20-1	CSARSEAPGNEQFF	TGCAGTGCTAGGAGCGAGGCCCCGGGCAATGAGCAGTTCTTC
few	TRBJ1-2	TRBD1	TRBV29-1	CSVSQGAGGYTF	TGCAGCGTTTCCCAGGGGGCTGGTGGCTACACCTTC
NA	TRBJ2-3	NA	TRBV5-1	CASSFGVNRATDTQYF	TGCGCCAGCAGCTTCGGCGTCAACAGAGCCACAGATACGCAGTATTTT
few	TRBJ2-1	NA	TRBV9	CASSVERVDFMPDEQFF	TGTGCCAGCAGCGTTGAACGGGTAGACTTCATGCCCGATGAGCAGTTCTTC
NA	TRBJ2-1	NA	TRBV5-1	CASSFVPTGYNEQFF	TGCGCCAGCAGCTTTGTCCCGACAGGCTACAATGAGCAGTTCTTC
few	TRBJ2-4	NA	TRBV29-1	CSGDRIQYF	TGCAGCGGGGACCGAATTCAGTACTTC
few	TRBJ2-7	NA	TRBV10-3	CAIRDSRTSSYEQYF	TGTGCCATCAGGGACTCTAGAACAAGCTCCTACGAGCAGTACTTC
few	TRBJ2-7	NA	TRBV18	CASSPPTRFPHYEQYF	TGTGCCAGCTCACCACCAACCCGATTCCCGCACTACGAGCAGTACTTC
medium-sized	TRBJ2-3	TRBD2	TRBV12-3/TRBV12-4	CASSLDYGGADTQYF	TGTGCCAGCAGTTTAGATTACGGGGGGGCGGATACGCAGTATTTT
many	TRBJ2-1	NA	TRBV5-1	CASSLGGGEVEQFF	TGCGCCAGCAGCTTGGGAGGTGGGGAAGTTGAGCAGTTCTTC
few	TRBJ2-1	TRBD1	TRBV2	CASSESGGDEQFF	TGTGCCAGCAGTGAGTCAGGGGGCGATGAGCAGTTCTTC
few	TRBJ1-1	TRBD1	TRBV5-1	CASSEGALTEAFF	TGCGCCAGCAGTGAGGGGGCACTGACTGAAGCTTTCTTT
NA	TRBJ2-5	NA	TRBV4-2	CASSQRRKETQYF	TGTGCCAGCAGCCAGCGGAGGAAAGAGACCCAGTACTTC
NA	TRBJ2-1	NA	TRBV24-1	CATSGGTSYNEQFF	TGTGCCACCAGTGGTGGGACGTCCTACAATGAGCAGTTCTTC
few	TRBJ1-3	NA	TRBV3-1	CASSQDTLGAGNTIYF	TGTGCCAGCAGCCAAGATACCCTCGGGGCTGGAAACACCATATATTTT
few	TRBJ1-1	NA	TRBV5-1	CASSLGSGRTNTEAFF	TGCGCCAGCAGCTTGGGTTCGGGCCGGACGAACACTGAAGCTTTCTTT
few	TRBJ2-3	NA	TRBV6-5	CASSYPPGAGGTDTQYF	TGTGCCAGCAGTTACCCCCCTGGGGCAGGGGGCACAGATACGCAGTATTTT
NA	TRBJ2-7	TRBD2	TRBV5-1	CASSPEGSGVFYEQYF	TGCGCCAGCAGCCCCGAGGGCAGCGGGGTTTTCTACGAGCAGTACTTC
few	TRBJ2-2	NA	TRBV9	CATGHFTGELFF	TGTGCCACCGGACATTTCACCGGGGAGCTGTTTTTT
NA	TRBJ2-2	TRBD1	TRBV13	CASSNGQVTGELFF	TGTGCCAGCAGCAACGGACAGGTCACCGGGGAGCTGTTTTTT
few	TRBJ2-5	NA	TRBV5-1	CASSLVEPGETQYF	TGCGCCAGCAGCTTGGTAGAACCCGGGGAGACCCAGTACTTC
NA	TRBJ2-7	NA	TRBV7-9	CASSLAFLGRSDEQYF	TGTGCCAGCAGCTTAGCTTTTTTGGGAAGGTCAGACGAGCAGTACTTC
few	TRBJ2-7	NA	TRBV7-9	CASSLAEGGAYEQYF	TGTGCCAGCAGCTTAGCGGAGGGCGGAGCCTACGAGCAGTACTTC
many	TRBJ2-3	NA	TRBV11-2	CASSSEGLTGTDTQYF	TGTGCCAGCAGCTCGGAGGGACTCACAGGCACAGATACGCAGTATTTT
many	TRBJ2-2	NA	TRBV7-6	CASSPREVTGELFF	TGTGCCAGCAGCCCCCGAGAGGTCACCGGGGAGCTGTTTTTT